The sequence of this TCR beta chain was determined in a study of blood T cell repertoires in COVID-19. Study overall: COVID-19 samples, acute and convalescent, were from the United States, Italy and Spain. The analysed material was cDNA or gDNA that came from T cells, B-cell-depleted T cells, or PBMCs.

Authors' data handling: Reference gene primer amplification in the assay estimated nucleated cell counts. Clones were sequenced by immunoSEQ multiplex PCR, and TCRdb holds only the in-frame ones, with some missing. The D gene and trimming were derived from the DNA, and the V and J assignments and clone size from that table. The sample carries around 130,000 clones, less than 90% recorded once. This clone was detected only once. The CDR3 extends over 15 amino acids. Germline V gene data show CDR1 as SEHNR and CDR2 as FQNEAQ (reference sequence). Trimming removed 3 bases at V and 4 bases at J, with 15 bases between.

The rearrangement uses TRBV7-9 and TRBJ1-2; D might be TRBD1 (6 bases). Sequencing input: peripheral blood. The receptor was isolated from a man aged 60-69 years with acute or convalescent COVID-19. CDR3 DNA sequence: TGTGCCAGCAGCTTCGGCTTCCAGGGGTTCTATGGCTACACCTTC. Encoded protein: CASSFGFQGFYGYTF.